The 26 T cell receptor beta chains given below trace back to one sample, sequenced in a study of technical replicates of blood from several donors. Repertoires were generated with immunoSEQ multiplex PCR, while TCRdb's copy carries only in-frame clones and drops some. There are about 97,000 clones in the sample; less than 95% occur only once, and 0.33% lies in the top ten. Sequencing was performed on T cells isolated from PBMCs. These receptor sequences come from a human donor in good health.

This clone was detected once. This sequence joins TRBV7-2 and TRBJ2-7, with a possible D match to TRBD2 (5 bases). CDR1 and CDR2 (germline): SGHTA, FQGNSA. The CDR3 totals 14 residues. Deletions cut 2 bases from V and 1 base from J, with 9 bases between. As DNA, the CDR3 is TGTGCCAGCAGCTTACGGGATCGTTCCTACGAGCAGTACTTC. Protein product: CASSLRDRSYEQYF.

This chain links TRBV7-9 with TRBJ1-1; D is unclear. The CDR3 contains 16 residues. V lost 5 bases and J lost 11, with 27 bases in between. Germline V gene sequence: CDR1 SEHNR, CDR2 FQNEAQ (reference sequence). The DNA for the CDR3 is TGTGCCAGCAGCGTTGGAGAGGACGGGATTCTGGTAGGGGCTTTCTTT. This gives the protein CASSVGEDGILVGAFF. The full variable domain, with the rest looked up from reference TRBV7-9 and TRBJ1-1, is DTGVSQNPRHKITKRGQNVTFRCDPISEHNRLYWYRQTLGQGPEFLTYFQNEAQLEKSRLLSDRFSAERPKGSFSTLEIQRTEQGDSAMYLCASSVGEDGILVGAFFGQGTRLTVV.

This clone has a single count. CDR3 nucleotides: TGCGCCAGCAGCCCGAGACTAGCGGACCCCTACAATGAGCAGTTCTTC. Encoded protein: CASSPRLADPYNEQFF. The V and J genes are TRBV4-3 and TRBJ2-1; 9 bases are shared with TRBD2. The length of the CDR3 is 16 residues. The germline V gene encodes CDR1 LGHNA and CDR2 YSLEER. V dropped 4 bases and J dropped 2; count of bases not matched to a gene: 6.

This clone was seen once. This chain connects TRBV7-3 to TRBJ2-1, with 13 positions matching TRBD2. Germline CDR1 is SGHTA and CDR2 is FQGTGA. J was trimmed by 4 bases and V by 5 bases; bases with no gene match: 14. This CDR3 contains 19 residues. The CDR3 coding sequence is TGTGCCAGCAGCCCGGGACCGGGACTAGCGGGAAGATCTTACAATGAGCAGTTCTTC. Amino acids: CASSPGPGLAGRSYNEQFF.

The CDR3 region is CASRGTRGTGELFF. Here the CDR3 DNA reads TGTGCCAGCAGGGGGACTAGGGGCACCGGGGAGCTGTTTTTT. This rearrangement joins TRBV28 to TRBJ2-2; 8 bases map to TRBD2. Germline V gene lookup returns CDR1 MDHEN and CDR2 SYDVKM. Trimming cost V 6 bases and J 4 bases; bases outside gene matches: 4. The CDR3 contains 14 residues. The complete variable domain, with remaining parts taken from reference TRBV28 and TRBJ2-2, reads DVKVTQSSRYLVKRTGEKVFLECVQDMDHENMFWYRQDPGLGLRLIYFSYDVKMKEKGDIPEGYSVSREKKERFSLILESASTNQTSMYLCASRGTRGTGELFFGEGSRLTVL.

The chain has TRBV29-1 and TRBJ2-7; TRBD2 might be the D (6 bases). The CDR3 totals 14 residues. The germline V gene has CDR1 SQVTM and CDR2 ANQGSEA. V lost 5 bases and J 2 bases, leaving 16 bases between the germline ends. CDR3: CSVLTGERPYEQYF. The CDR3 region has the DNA TGCAGCGTTCTAACGGGAGAACGGCCCTACGAGCAGTACTTC.

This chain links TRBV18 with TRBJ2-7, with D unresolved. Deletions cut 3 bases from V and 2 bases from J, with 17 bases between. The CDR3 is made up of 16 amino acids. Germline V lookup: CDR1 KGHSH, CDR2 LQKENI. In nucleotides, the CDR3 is TGTGCCAGCTCACCCTCTTGGCCGCGGTTACCCTACGAGCAGTACTTC. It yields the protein CASSPSWPRLPYEQYF. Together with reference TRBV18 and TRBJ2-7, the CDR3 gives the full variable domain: NAGVMQNPRHLVRRRGQEARLRCSPMKGHSHVYWYRQLPEEGLKFMVYLQKENIIDESGMPKERFSAEFPKEGPSILRIQQVVRGDSAAYFCASSPSWPRLPYEQYFGPGTRLTVT.

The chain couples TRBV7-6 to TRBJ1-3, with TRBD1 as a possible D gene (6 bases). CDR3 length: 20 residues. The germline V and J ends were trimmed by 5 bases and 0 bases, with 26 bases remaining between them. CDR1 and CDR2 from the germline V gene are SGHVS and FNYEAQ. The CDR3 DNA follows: TGTGCCAGCAGCCCCACTTATGGGCTTGACGGACAGCTCTCTGGAAACACCATATATTTT. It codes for CASSPTYGLDGQLSGNTIYF.

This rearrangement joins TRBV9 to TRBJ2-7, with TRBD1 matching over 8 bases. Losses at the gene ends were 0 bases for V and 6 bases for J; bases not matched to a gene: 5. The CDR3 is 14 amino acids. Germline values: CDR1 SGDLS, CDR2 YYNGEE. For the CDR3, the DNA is TGTGCCAGCAGCGTAGGGACAGGGAAGGGCGAGCAGTACTTC. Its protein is CASSVGTGKGEQYF.

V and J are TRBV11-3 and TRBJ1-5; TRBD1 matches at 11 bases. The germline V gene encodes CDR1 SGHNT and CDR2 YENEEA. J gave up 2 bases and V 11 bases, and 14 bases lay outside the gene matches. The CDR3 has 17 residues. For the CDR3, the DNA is TGTGCCCCTCGTAGGACAGGGGGCGTTTTTGGCAATCAGCCCCAGCATTTT. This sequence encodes CAPRRTGGVFGNQPQHF.

The CDR3 protein is CASSDRLAGVTGELFF. DNA for the CDR3: TGCGCCAGCAGCGATAGACTAGCGGGAGTCACCGGGGAGCTGTTTTTT. The chain employs TRBV4-1 and TRBJ2-2, with 12 bases identical to TRBD2. Losses at the gene ends were 5 bases for V and 4 bases for J; bases not matched to a gene: 5. Germline V gene lookup returns CDR1 MGHRA and CDR2 YSYEKL. This CDR3 is built from 16 residues.

CDR3 sequence reads: CASSLSEREVNEQFF. The CDR3 bases are TGTGCCAGCAGCTTAAGCGAGCGGGAGGTTAATGAGCAGTTCTTC. V is TRBV11-3 and J is TRBJ2-1; 9 bases align to TRBD2. After removal of 2 bases from V and 7 bases from J, the junction contained 6 bases not matched to a gene. This CDR3 contains 15 residues. Per the germline V gene, CDR1 is SGHNT and CDR2 is YENEEA.

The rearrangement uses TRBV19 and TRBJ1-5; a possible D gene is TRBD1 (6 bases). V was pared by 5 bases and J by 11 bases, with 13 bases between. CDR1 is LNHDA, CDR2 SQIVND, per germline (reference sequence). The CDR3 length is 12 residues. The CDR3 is CASSPQGSTQHF. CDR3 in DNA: TGTGCCAGTAGTCCACAGGGCTCGACCCAGCATTTT.

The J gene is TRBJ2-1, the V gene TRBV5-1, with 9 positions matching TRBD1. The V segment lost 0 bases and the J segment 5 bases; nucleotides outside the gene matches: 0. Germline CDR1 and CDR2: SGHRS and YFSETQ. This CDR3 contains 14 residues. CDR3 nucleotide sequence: TGCGCCAGCAGCTTGGACAGGGGGCACAATGAGCAGTTCTTC. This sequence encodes CASSLDRGHNEQFF. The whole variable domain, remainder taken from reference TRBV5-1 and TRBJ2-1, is KAGVTQTPRYLIKTRGQQVTLSCSPISGHRSVSWYQQTPGQGLQFLFEYFSETQRNKGNFPGRFSGRQFSNSRSEMNVSTLELGDSALYLCASSLDRGHNEQFFGPGTRLTVL.

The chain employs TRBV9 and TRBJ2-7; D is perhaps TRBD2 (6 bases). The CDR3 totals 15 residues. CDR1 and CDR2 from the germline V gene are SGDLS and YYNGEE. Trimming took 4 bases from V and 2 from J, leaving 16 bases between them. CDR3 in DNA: TGTGCCAGCAGCCCAGGAGGGCGTTCGCCCTACGAGCAGTACTTC. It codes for CASSPGGRSPYEQYF.

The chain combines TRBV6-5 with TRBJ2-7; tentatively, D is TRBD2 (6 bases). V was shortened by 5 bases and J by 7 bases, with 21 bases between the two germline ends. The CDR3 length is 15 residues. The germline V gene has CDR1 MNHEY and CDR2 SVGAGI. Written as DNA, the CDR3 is TGTGCCAGCAGTCGATCCCATACGGGAGCTGATGAGCAGTACTTC. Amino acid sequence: CASSRSHTGADEQYF.

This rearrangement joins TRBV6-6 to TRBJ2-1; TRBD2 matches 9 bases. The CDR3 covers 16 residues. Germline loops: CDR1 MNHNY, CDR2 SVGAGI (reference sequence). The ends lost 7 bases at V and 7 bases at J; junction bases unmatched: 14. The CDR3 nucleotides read TGTGCCAGCAACACCGGGACTAGCTATCGGGCTAATGAGCAGTTCTTC. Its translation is CASNTGTSYRANEQFF.

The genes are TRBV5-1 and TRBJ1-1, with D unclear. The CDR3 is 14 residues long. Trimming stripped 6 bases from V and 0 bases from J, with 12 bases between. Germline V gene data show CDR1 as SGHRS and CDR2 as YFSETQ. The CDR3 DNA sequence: TGCGCCAGCACCCTATACGCCCTGAACACTGAAGCTTTCTTT. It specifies CASTLYALNTEAFF.

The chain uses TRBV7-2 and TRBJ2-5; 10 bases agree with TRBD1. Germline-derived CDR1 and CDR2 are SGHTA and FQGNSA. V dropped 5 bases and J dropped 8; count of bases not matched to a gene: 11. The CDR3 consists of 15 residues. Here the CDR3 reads CASSPEGTGEGTQYF. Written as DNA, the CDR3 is TGTGCCAGCAGCCCCGAAGGGACAGGGGAGGGTACCCAGTACTTC. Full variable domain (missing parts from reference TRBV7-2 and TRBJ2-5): GAGVSQSPSNKVTEKGKDVELRCDPISGHTALYWYRQSLGQGLEFLIYFQGNSAPDKSGLPSDRFSAERTGGSVSTLTIQRTQQEDSAVYLCASSPEGTGEGTQYFGPGTRLLVL.

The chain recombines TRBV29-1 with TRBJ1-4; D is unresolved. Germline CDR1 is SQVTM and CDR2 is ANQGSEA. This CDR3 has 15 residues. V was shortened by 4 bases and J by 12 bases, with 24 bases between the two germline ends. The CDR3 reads CSVALGRTLRDELFF. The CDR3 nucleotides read TGCAGCGTTGCTCTAGGACGGACCCTTCGGGATGAACTGTTTTTT.

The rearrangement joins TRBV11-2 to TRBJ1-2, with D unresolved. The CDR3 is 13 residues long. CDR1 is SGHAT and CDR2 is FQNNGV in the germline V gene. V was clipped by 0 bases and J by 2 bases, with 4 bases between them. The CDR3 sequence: CASSLDRNYGYTF. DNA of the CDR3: TGTGCCAGCAGCTTAGATCGGAACTATGGCTACACCTTC. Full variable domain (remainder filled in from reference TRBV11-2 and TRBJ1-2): EAGVAQSPRYKIIEKRQSVAFWCNPISGHATLYWYQQILGQGPKLLIQFQNNGVVDDSQLPKDRFSAERLKGVDSTLKIQPAKLEDSAVYLCASSLDRNYGYTFGSGTRLTVV.

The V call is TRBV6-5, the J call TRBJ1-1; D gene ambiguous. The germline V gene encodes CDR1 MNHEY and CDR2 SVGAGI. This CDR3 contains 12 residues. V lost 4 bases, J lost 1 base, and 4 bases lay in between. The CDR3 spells CASSSGNTEAFF. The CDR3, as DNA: TGTGCCAGCAGTTCAGGGAACACTGAAGCTTTCTTT.

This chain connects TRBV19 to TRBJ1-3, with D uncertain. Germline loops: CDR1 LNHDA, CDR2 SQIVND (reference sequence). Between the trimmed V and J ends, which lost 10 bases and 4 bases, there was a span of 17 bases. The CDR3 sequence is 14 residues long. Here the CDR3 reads CATRGVQIGNTIYF. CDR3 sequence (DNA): TGTGCCACCCGCGGCGTTCAAATAGGAAACACCATATATTTT.

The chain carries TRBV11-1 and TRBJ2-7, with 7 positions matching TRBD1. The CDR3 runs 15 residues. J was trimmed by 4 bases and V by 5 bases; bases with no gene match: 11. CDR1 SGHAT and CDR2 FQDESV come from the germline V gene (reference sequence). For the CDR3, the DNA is TGTGCCAGCAGCGCGCCCTGGACAGGACTTTACGAGCAGTACTTC. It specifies CASSAPWTGLYEQYF.

The CDR3 sequence: CASSEEFRTDLSGANVLTF. CDR3 in DNA: TGTGCCAGCAGTGAGGAGTTCCGAACTGACCTCTCTGGGGCCAACGTCCTGACTTTC. V is TRBV6-1 and J is TRBJ2-6; D gene unclear. V was cut by 3 bases and J by 0 bases, with 18 bases left in between. The CDR3 extends over 19 amino acids. CDR1 and CDR2 from the germline V gene are MNHNS and SASEGT.

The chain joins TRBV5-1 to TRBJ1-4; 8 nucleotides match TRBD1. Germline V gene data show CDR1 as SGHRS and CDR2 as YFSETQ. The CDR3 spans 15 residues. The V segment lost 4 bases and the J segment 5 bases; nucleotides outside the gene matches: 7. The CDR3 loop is CASSVDREQNEKLFF. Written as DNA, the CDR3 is TGCGCCAGCAGCGTGGACAGGGAGCAGAATGAAAAACTGTTTTTT. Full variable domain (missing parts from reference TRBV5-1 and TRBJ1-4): KAGVTQTPRYLIKTRGQQVTLSCSPISGHRSVSWYQQTPGQGLQFLFEYFSETQRNKGNFPGRFSGRQFSNSRSEMNVSTLELGDSALYLCASSVDREQNEKLFFGSGTQLSVL.